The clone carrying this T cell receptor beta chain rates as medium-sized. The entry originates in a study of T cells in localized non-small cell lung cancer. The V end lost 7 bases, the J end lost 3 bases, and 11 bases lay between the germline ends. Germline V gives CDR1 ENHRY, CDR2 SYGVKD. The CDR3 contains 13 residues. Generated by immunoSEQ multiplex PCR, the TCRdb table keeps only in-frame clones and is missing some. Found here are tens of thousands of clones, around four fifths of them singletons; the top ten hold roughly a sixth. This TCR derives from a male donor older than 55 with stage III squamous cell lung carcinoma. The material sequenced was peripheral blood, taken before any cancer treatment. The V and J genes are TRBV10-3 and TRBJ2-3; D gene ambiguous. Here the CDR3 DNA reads TGTGCCATCACTCTTAGGGAAACAGATACGCAGTATTTT. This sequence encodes CAITLRETDTQYF.